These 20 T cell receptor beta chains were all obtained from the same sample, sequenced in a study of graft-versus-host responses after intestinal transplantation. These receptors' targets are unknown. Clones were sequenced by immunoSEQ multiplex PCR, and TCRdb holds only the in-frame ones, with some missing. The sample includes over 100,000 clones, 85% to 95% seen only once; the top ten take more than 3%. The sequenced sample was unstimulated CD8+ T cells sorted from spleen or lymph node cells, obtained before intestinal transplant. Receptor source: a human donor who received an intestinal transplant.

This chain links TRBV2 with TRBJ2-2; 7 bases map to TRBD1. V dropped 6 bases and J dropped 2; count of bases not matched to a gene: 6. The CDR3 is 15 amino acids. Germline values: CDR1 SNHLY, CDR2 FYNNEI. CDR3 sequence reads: CASSHGQENTGELFF. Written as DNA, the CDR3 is TGTGCCAGCAGCCACGGACAGGAAAACACCGGGGAGCTGTTTTTT.

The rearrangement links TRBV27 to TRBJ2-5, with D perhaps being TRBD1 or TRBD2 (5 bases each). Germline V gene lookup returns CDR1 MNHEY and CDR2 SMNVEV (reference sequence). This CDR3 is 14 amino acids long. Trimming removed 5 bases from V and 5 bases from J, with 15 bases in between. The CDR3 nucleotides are TGTGCCAGCAGTGAAGTGTGGGGCGGGGAGACCCAGTACTTC. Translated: CASSEVWGGETQYF.

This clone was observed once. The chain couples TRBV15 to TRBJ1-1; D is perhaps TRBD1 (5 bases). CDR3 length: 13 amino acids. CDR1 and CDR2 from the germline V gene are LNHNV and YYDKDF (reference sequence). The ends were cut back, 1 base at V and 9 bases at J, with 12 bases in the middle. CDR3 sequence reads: CATSRARQTQAFF. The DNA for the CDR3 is TGTGCCACCAGCAGAGCTCGACAGACTCAAGCTTTCTTT.

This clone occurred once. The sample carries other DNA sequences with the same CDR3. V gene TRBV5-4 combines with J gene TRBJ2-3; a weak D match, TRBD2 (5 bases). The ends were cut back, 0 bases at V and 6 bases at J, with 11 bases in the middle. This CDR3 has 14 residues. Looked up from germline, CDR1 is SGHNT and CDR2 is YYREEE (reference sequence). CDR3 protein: CASSLATSRDTQYF. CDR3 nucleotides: TGTGCCAGCAGCTTGGCCACTAGTAGGGATACGCAGTATTTT. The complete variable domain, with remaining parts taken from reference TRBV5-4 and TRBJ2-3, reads ETGVTQSPTHLIKTRGQQVTLRCSSQSGHNTVSWYQQALGQGPQFIFQYYREEENGRGNFPPRFSGLQFPNYSSELNVNALELDDSALYLCASSLATSRDTQYFGPGTRLTVL.

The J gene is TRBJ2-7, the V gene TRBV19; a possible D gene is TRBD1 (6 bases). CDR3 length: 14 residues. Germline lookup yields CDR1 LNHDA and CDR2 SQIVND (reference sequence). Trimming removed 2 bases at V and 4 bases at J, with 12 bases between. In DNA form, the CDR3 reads TGTGCCAGTAGTATACGGCCAGGGGATTACGAGCAGTACTTC. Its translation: CASSIRPGDYEQYF.

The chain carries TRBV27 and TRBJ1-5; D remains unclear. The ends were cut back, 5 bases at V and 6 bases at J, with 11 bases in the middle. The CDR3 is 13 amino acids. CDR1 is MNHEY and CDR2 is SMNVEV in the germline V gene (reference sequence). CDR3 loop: CASSPFPSQPQHF. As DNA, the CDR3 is TGTGCCAGCAGTCCCTTCCCTAGTCAGCCCCAGCATTTT.

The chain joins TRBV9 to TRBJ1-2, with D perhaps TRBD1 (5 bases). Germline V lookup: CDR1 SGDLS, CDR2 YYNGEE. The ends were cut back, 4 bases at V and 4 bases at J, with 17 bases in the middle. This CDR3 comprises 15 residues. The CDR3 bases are TGTGCCAGCAGCACCCGGGACTCTGTGGGCTATGGCTACACCTTC. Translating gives CASSTRDSVGYGYTF.

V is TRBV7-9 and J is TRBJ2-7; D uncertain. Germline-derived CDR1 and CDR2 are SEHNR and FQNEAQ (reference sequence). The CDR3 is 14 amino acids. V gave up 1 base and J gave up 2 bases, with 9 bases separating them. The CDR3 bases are TGTGCCAGCAGCTTAGTCGGCAGAACCTACGAGCAGTACTTC. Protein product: CASSLVGRTYEQYF.

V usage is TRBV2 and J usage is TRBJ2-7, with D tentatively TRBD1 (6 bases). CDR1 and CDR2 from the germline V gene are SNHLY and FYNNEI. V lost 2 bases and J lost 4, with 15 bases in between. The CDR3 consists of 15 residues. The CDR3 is CASSEQQGEAYEQYF. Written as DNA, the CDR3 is TGTGCCAGCAGTGAACAACAGGGAGAAGCATACGAGCAGTACTTC.

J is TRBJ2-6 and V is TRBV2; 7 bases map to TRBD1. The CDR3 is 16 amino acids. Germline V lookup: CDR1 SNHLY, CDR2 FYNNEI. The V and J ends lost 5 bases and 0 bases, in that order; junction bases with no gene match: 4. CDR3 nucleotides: TGTGCCAGCAGTCAGGGACAGCCCTCTGGGGCCAACGTCCTGACTTTC. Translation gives CASSQGQPSGANVLTF.

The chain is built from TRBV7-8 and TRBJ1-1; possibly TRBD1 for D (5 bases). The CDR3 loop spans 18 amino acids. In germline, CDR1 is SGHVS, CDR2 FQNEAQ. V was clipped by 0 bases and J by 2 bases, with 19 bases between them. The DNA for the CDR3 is TGTGCCAGCAGCTTAGCAGATGGCAGGGTAGTTCACAACACTGAAGCTTTCTTT. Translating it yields CASSLADGRVVHNTEAFF.

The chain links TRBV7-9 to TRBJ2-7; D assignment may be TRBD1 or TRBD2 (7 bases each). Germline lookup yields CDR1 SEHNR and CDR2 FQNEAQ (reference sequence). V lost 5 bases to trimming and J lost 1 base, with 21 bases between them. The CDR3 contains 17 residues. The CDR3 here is CASSPTGRGGRSYEQYF. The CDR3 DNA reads TGTGCCAGCAGCCCGACAGGGAGGGGAGGCCGATCCTACGAGCAGTACTTC. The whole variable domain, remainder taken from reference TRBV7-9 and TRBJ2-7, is DTGVSQNPRHKITKRGQNVTFRCDPISEHNRLYWYRQTLGQGPEFLTYFQNEAQLEKSRLLSDRFSAERPKGSFSTLEIQRTEQGDSAMYLCASSPTGRGGRSYEQYFGPGTRLTVT.

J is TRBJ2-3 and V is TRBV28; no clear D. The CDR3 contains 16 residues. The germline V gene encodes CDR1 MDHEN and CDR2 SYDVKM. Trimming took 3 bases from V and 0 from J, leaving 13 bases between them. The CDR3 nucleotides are TGTGCCAGCAGTTTGTGGTTGGCAGCAAGCACAGATACGCAGTATTTT. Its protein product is CASSLWLAASTDTQYF.

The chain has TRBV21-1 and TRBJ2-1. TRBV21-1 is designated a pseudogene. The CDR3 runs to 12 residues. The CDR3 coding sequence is TGTGCCAGCAGCAAAGAATCCAATGAGCAGTTCTTC. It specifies CASSKESNEQFF.

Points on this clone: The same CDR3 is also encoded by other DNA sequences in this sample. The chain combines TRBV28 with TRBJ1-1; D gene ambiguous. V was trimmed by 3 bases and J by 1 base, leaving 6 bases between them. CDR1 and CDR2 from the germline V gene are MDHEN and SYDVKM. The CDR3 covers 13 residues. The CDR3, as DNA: TGTGCCAGCAGTTTTCGGCCGAACACTGAAGCTTTCTTT. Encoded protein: CASSFRPNTEAFF.

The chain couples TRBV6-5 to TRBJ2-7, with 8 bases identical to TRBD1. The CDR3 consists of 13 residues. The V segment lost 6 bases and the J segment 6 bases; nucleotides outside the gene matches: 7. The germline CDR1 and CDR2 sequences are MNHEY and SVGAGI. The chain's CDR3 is CASRDRVALEQYF. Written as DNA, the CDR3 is TGTGCCAGCAGGGACAGGGTGGCACTCGAGCAGTACTTC.

The CDR3 region is CATSSSGQDHSYEQYF. The CDR3 nucleotides are TGTGCCACCAGCAGTTCCGGACAGGACCACTCCTACGAGCAGTACTTC. The chain couples TRBV15 to TRBJ2-7; 7 bases map to TRBD1. This CDR3 has 16 amino acids. Germline V CDR1 and CDR2: LNHNV, YYDKDF (reference sequence). With 3 bases clipped from V and 0 bases from J, the junction kept 8 bases outside the gene matches.

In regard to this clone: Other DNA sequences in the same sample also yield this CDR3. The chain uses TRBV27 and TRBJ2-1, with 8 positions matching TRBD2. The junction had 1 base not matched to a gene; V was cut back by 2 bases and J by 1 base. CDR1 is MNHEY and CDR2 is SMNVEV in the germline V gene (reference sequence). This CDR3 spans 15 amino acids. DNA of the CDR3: TGTGCCAGCAGTTTAATAGCGGGGTCCTACAATGAGCAGTTCTTC. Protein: CASSLIAGSYNEQFF.

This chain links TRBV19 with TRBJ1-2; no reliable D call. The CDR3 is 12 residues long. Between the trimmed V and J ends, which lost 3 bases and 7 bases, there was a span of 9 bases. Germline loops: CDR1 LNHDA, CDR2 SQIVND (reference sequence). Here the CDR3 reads CASSIPGIGYTF. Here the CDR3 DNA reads TGTGCCAGTAGTATTCCGGGGATTGGCTACACCTTC.

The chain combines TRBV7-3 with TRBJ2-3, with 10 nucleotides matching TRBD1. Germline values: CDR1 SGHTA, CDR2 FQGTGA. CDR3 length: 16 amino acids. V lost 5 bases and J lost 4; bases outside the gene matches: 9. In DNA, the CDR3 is TGTGCCAGCAGCACGACAGGGGGCGCGGGGTCAGATACGCAGTATTTT. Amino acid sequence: CASSTTGGAGSDTQYF.